These 22 T cell receptor beta chains share one sample of origin, sequenced in a study of blood T cell repertoires in COVID-19. This table comes from immunoSEQ multiplex PCR, and its TCRdb copy is limited to in-frame clones, with some not included. The table records 150,000 to 200,000 clones, approximately 85% of them present only once. The specimen was peripheral blood. All receptors derive from a man in his sixties with active or convalescent COVID-19.

This clone was seen more than once but under ten times. The gene calls are TRBV6-4 and TRBJ1-1; the D is unclear. V shed 7 bases and J shed 5 bases, with 17 bases lying between them. CDR1 is MRHNA, CDR2 SNTAGT, per germline. This CDR3 comprises 14 residues. CDR3 protein: CASTGEGGRTEAFF. The CDR3 nucleotides read TGTGCCAGCACCGGGGAGGGTGGACGGACTGAAGCTTTCTTT.

The genes are TRBV7-6 and TRBJ2-7; 8 positions match TRBD1. The V and J ends lost 0 bases and 4 bases, in that order; junction bases with no gene match: 11. Germline V lookup: CDR1 SGHVS, CDR2 FNYEAQ. The CDR3 extends over 17 amino acids. In DNA, the CDR3 is TGTGCCAGCAGCTTAGCGCAGGCTGACAGGGGCCCTTACGAGCAGTACTTC. Its translation: CASSLAQADRGPYEQYF.

The chain uses TRBV3-1 (or the pseudogene TRBV3-2) and TRBJ2-3; 8 bases are a match to TRBD2. V lost 1 base to trimming and J lost 6 bases; unmatched junction nucleotides: 9. Germline values: CDR1 LGHDT, CDR2 YNNKEL (reference sequence). The CDR3 is 16 residues long. The CDR3 sequence is CASSQGVGRATDTQYF. As DNA, the CDR3 is TGTGCCAGCAGCCAAGGTGTCGGGAGGGCCACGGATACGCAGTATTTT.

The CDR3 sequence: CATSDPGLAGDETQYF. The DNA for the CDR3 is TGTGCCACCAGTGACCCTGGACTAGCGGGGGATGAGACCCAGTACTTC. The chain recombines TRBV24-1 with TRBJ2-5; the match to TRBD2 covers 13 bases. Trimming at V came to 4 bases and at J to 5 bases, leaving 6 bases not matched to a gene. The CDR3 runs to 16 residues. The germline V gene encodes CDR1 KGHDR and CDR2 SFDVKD.

A remark on this clone: The junction differs from germline at one of its ends, possibly a read error. The rearrangement joins TRBV5-1 to TRBJ2-5, with D possibly matching TRBD2 (5 bases). This CDR3 region has 8 residues. Germline V CDR1 and CDR2: SGHRS, YFSETQ. CDR3 nucleotides: TGCGCCAGCGGGGTGGAGGACTTC. Its protein product is CASGVEDF.

V and J are TRBV3-1 (or the pseudogene TRBV3-2) and TRBJ2-7, with 13 bases that match TRBD2. V was pared by 4 bases and J by 7 bases, with 7 bases of the junction left unmatched. Germline values: CDR1 LGHDT, CDR2 YNNKEL (reference sequence). This CDR3 is 15 amino acids long. This chain's CDR3 is CASSLWTSGGREQYF. The CDR3 bases are TGTGCCAGCAGCCTTTGGACTAGCGGGGGCCGAGAGCAGTACTTC.

This clone was counted between two and nine times. Sequence at one end of the junction differs from germline and may be a read error. The V and J genes are TRBV18 and TRBJ1-6; 8 bases match TRBD1. Germline values: CDR1 KGHSH, CDR2 LQKENI. The CDR3 is 15 residues long. The CDR3 DNA reads as TGTGCCAGCTCACCCACGGGACAGGCCGATTCAGCCCTCCACTTT. Amino acids: CASSPTGQADSALHF.

The chain employs TRBV28 and TRBJ2-2, with a possible D match to TRBD2 (5 bases). V was clipped by 7 bases and J by 4 bases, with 13 bases between them. The CDR3 has 14 amino acids. The germline V gene encodes CDR1 MDHEN and CDR2 SYDVKM. The CDR3 region has the DNA TGTGCCAGCATCACGGGATCGTCCACCGGGGAGCTGTTTTTT. Translated, it gives CASITGSSTGELFF.

The chain combines TRBV12-3 or TRBV12-4 with TRBJ2-7, with D possibly matching TRBD1 (6 bases). The V end lost 3 bases, the J end lost 4 bases, and 7 bases lay between the germline ends. The CDR3 is made up of 12 amino acids. The CDR3 DNA is TGTGCCAGCAGTTTCACAGGGTACGAGCAGTACTTC. It encodes CASSFTGYEQYF.

The chain uses TRBV11-1 and TRBJ2-7; possibly TRBD1 for D (5 bases). CDR1 is SGHAT, CDR2 FQDESV, per germline (reference sequence). V was trimmed by 2 bases and J by 0 bases, leaving 14 bases between them. The CDR3 is 16 amino acids. The CDR3, as DNA: TGTGCCAGCAGCTTATTGGGTGGGGCCAGCTCCTACGAGCAGTACTTC. Translation gives CASSLLGGASSYEQYF.

The rearrangement joins TRBV5-4 to TRBJ1-2; 7 bases agree with TRBD1. Looked up from germline, CDR1 is SGHNT and CDR2 is YYREEE (reference sequence). The CDR3 totals 16 residues. The trim removed 4 bases at V and 0 bases at J, leaving 9 bases unmatched. CDR3 bases: TGTGCCAGCAGCCCCCCGTCGACAGGGACTAACTATGGCTACACCTTC. Translation gives CASSPPSTGTNYGYTF.

The rearrangement joins TRBV3-1 (or the pseudogene TRBV3-2) to TRBJ2-1; possibly TRBD1 for D (6 bases). Germline-derived CDR1 and CDR2 are LGHDT and YNNKEL (reference sequence). The CDR3 is made up of 12 amino acids. V dropped 1 base and J dropped 10 bases, with 8 bases sitting between them. The CDR3 DNA reads as TGTGCCAGCAGCCAAGGGCAGGGGGAGCAGTTCTTC. Its translation is CASSQGQGEQFF.

The chain employs TRBV4-1 and TRBJ1-6; D is ambiguous. Between the trimmed V and J ends, which lost 1 base and 4 bases, there was a span of 8 bases. CDR1 is MGHRA and CDR2 is YSYEKL in the germline V gene. The CDR3 has 15 residues. The CDR3 reads CASSQAPDYNSPLHF. For the CDR3, the DNA is TGCGCCAGCAGCCAAGCCCCAGATTATAATTCACCCCTCCACTTT.

V gene TRBV28 combines with J gene TRBJ2-7; 12 nucleotides match TRBD2. This CDR3 has 16 amino acids. Germline V gives CDR1 MDHEN, CDR2 SYDVKM. Germline trimming cut 5 bases from V and 4 bases from J; bases unmatched to any gene: 9. The CDR3 loop is CASSTQTSGRRYEQYF. DNA of the CDR3: TGTGCCAGCAGTACCCAGACTAGCGGGAGAAGGTACGAGCAGTACTTC. Drawing the rest from reference TRBV28 and TRBJ2-7, the complete variable domain is DVKVTQSSRYLVKRTGEKVFLECVQDMDHENMFWYRQDPGLGLRLIYFSYDVKMKEKGDIPEGYSVSREKKERFSLILESASTNQTSMYLCASSTQTSGRRYEQYFGPGTRLTVT.

The DNA of the CDR3 is TGCGCCAGCAGCGGTAGCGGGGGGACCTACAATGAGCAGTTCTTC. Amino acid sequence: CASSGSGGTYNEQFF. The chain couples TRBV5-1 to TRBJ2-1; 10 bases fit TRBD2. Trimming at V came to 4 bases and at J to 2 bases, leaving 3 bases not matched to a gene. The CDR3 has 15 residues. The germline gives CDR1 SGHRS, CDR2 YFSETQ.

The chain combines TRBV7-9 with TRBJ2-7; no reliable D call. V shed 1 base and J shed 0 bases, with 4 bases lying between them. The CDR3 loop spans 13 amino acids. From germline, CDR1 is SEHNR and CDR2 FQNEAQ (reference sequence). The CDR3 is CASSLVSSYEQYF. CDR3 nucleotide sequence: TGTGCCAGCAGCTTAGTCAGCTCCTACGAGCAGTACTTC.

This clone showed up just a few times. This chain uses TRBV2 with TRBJ2-7, with TRBD2 identical over 9 bases. Germline V gene lookup returns CDR1 SNHLY and CDR2 FYNNEI. The J segment lost 2 bases and the V segment lost 2 bases, leaving 4 bases of the junction unmatched. The CDR3 contains 15 residues. The CDR3 DNA is TGTGCCAGCAGTGAATCGGCGGGAGGGACCTACGAGCAGTACTTC. Translating it yields CASSESAGGTYEQYF.

The sample holds a few counts of this clone. The chain uses TRBV29-1 and TRBJ1-2; D may be TRBD1 (6 bases). Germline loops: CDR1 SQVTM, CDR2 ANQGSEA. The V end was cut by 4 bases, the J end by 5 bases, with 11 bases between. CDR3 length: 12 residues. CDR3 residues: CSVATGRYGYTF. The DNA of the CDR3 is TGCAGCGTTGCGACAGGAAGGTATGGCTACACCTTC.

The chain recombines TRBV5-1 with TRBJ2-5; D possibly corresponds to TRBD1 (5 bases). Trimming removed 0 bases at V and 5 bases at J, with 14 bases between. The CDR3 covers 15 residues. Looked up from germline, CDR1 is SGHRS and CDR2 is YFSETQ. The CDR3 reads CASSLDRMPGETQYF. CDR3 nucleotides: TGCGCCAGCAGCTTGGACAGGATGCCCGGGGAGACCCAGTACTTC.

The chain is built from TRBV12-3 or TRBV12-4 and TRBJ1-2, with TRBD1 matching over 9 bases. The CDR3 extends over 13 amino acids. With 4 bases clipped from V and 8 bases from J, the junction kept 5 bases outside the gene matches. CDR3 loop: CASSSGQGSGYTF. The CDR3 nucleotides read TGTGCCAGCAGTTCGGGACAGGGAAGCGGCTACACCTTC.

With regard to this clone: This same CDR3 is encoded by further DNA sequences in the sample. The rearrangement uses TRBV5-5 and TRBJ1-2; D gene uncertain. CDR1 and CDR2 from the germline V gene are SGHKS and YYEKEE (reference sequence). With 0 bases removed from V and 4 bases from J, the gap between germline ends came to 4 bases. CDR3 size: 12 residues. Written as DNA, the CDR3 is TGTGCCAGCAGCTTGGACAGCTATGGCTACACCTTC. It translates to CASSLDSYGYTF.

The chain couples TRBV23-1 to TRBJ2-5; D ambiguous. TRBV23-1 is filed as an ORF, its function uncertain. CDR3 length: 15 amino acids. The V gene lost 4 bases and the J gene lost 1 base, with 13 bases spanning the gap. As DNA, the CDR3 is TGCGCCAGCAGTCCTTCCCGGTGGGCCCAAGAGACCCAGTACTTC. It is translated as CASSPSRWAQETQYF.